This T cell receptor beta chain was found in a study of T-cell reconstitution after alpha-beta-depleted transplantation in children. Study conclusions and caveats: Recipient T cells and thymic progenitors that survived gave rise to the high TCRbeta diversity observed at day 60 in some patients. By one year post-transplant, T-cell counts and diversity largely arose from T cells that were newly produced. At around two months after transplant, the alpha-beta T cells were reportedly derived from several hundred expanded clones that came from non-depleted graft cells.

Library preparation (for TCRbeta) was performed with unique molecular identifiers. TCRdb reprocessed the PCR reads via MiXCR and lists one record per CDR3 protein. This table has nearly 250,000 distinct CDR3 sequences, around 7.5% appearing once. This clonotype was seen at least ten times. What it binds is not known. The sequence derives from a male patient younger than 18 who had a stem cell transplant for acute lymphoblastic leukemia, so the T cells may come from the graft donor. The source material was PBMCs, mostly from graft donor cells, sampled 180 days after TCRalphabeta/CD19-depleted stem cell transplant.

The CDR3 is CASSIEGLGGSNTGELFF. CDR3 DNA sequence: TGTGCCAGTAGTATAGAAGGTTTGGGCGGATCGAACACCGGGGAGCTGTTTTTT. The J gene is TRBJ2-2, the V gene TRBV19; no definite D call. V was trimmed by 0 bases and J by 0 bases, leaving 14 bases between them. This CDR3 is 18 amino acids long. Germline V CDR1 and CDR2: LNHDA, SQIVND (reference sequence).